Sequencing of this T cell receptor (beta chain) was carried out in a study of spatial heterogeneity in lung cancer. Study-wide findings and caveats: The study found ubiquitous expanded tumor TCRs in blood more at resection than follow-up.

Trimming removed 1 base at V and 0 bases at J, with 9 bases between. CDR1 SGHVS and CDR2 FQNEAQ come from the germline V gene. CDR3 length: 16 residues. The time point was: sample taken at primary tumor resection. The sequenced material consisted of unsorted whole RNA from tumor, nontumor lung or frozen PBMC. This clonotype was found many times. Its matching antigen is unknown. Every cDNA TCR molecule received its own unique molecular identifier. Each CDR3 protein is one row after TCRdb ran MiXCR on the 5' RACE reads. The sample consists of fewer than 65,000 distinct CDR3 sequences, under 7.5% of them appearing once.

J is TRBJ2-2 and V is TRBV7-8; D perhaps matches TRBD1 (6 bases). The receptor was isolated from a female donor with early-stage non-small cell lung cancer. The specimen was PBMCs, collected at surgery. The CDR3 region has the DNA TGTGCCAGCAGCTTAGACAGGGTTACGAACACCGGGGAGCTGTTTTTT. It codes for CASSLDRVTNTGELFF.